This T cell receptor beta chain was captured by sequencing in a study of control samples from healthy donors and cancer patients. The CDR3 spans 13 residues. V lost 5 bases, J lost 5 bases, and 11 bases lay in between. Germline V gene sequence: CDR1 MNHNY, CDR2 SVGAGI (reference sequence). Assay used: immunoSEQ multiplex PCR; TCRdb lists only in-frame clones, some missing. The table shows more than 90,000 clones, with 75% to 90% occurring only once. This clone has only a few counts. J is TRBJ2-3 and V is TRBV6-6; D possibly corresponds to TRBD1 (5 bases). The sample consisted of blood. The clonotype was recovered from a young man in good health. In DNA, the CDR3 is TGTGCCAGCAGTACCGGAAGGGGAGATACGCAGTATTTT. It encodes CASSTGRGDTQYF.